A selection of T cell receptor beta chains follows, all from one sample in a study of cytomegalovirus exposure and HLA in healthy donors. Assay used: immunoSEQ multiplex PCR; TCRdb lists only in-frame clones, some missing. This table holds roughly 110,000 clones, about 80% found once. Input material: PBMCs. The source of these receptors is a man under 40 in good health and CMV-seropositive. Each CDR3 is given with its conserved first and last residue. D genes are given only for firm matches. Expanded clones are given a class, and other clones once, few, many or no size at all.

d_call: TRBD1
j_call: TRBJ2-4
v_call: TRBV27
clone_size: NA
cdr3_aa: CASSPKWTGAKYSQYF
cdr3_nt: TGTGCCAGCAGTCCAAAGTGGACAGGGGCGAAGTACAGTCAGTACTTC

d_call: TRBD1
j_call: TRBJ1-6
v_call: TRBV5-1
clone_size: NA
cdr3_aa: CASSLGDRELPYNSPLHF
cdr3_nt: TGCGCCAGCAGCTTGGGGGACAGGGAGCTGCCCTATAATTCACCCCTCCACTTT

d_call: TRBD1
j_call: TRBJ1-1
v_call: TRBV7-9
clone_size: few
cdr3_aa: CASSLVSQGATEAFF
cdr3_nt: TGTGCCAGCAGCTTAGTGTCCCAGGGGGCGACTGAAGCTTTCTTT

d_call: TRBD1
j_call: TRBJ2-7
v_call: TRBV7-8
clone_size: NA
cdr3_aa: CASSQHRDRGPYEQYF
cdr3_nt: TGTGCCAGCAGCCAACACCGGGACAGGGGTCCCTACGAGCAGTACTTC

d_call: NA
j_call: TRBJ2-3
v_call: TRBV2
clone_size: NA
cdr3_aa: CASSGGTRTSIRTQYF
cdr3_nt: TGTGCCAGCAGTGGTGGGACAAGGACCTCAATCAGAACGCAGTATTTT

d_call: TRBD1
j_call: TRBJ1-2
v_call: TRBV2
clone_size: NA
cdr3_aa: CASSGGQVPNYGYTF
cdr3_nt: TGTGCCAGCAGTGGGGGACAGGTCCCCAACTATGGCTACACCTTC

d_call: NA
j_call: TRBJ1-1
v_call: TRBV6-4
clone_size: NA
cdr3_aa: CASSTGRGFTEAFF
cdr3_nt: TGTGCCAGCAGTACAGGTAGGGGGTTTACTGAAGCTTTCTTT

d_call: TRBD1
j_call: TRBJ2-7
v_call: TRBV27
clone_size: NA
cdr3_aa: CASSTSGTGYSTEQYF
cdr3_nt: TGTGCCAGCAGTACCTCCGGGACAGGGTACTCTACGGAGCAGTACTTC

d_call: NA
j_call: TRBJ1-3
v_call: TRBV5-4
clone_size: NA
cdr3_aa: CASSFRGGSGNTIYF
cdr3_nt: TGTGCCAGCAGCTTTCGGGGGGGGTCTGGAAACACCATATATTTT

d_call: TRBD2
j_call: TRBJ2-3
v_call: TRBV5-8
clone_size: few
cdr3_aa: CASSLGAGGADTQYF
cdr3_nt: TGTGCCAGCAGCTTGGGAGCGGGGGGGGCAGATACGCAGTATTTT

d_call: TRBD1
j_call: TRBJ2-7
v_call: TRBV7-9
clone_size: NA
cdr3_aa: CASSRNRGLSYEQYF
cdr3_nt: TGTGCCAGCAGCCGTAACAGGGGGCTGTCCTACGAGCAGTACTTC

d_call: NA
j_call: TRBJ2-7
v_call: TRBV7-9
clone_size: NA
cdr3_aa: CASSLTGTYEQYF
cdr3_nt: TGTGCCAGCAGCTTAACAGGTACCTACGAGCAGTACTTC

d_call: NA
j_call: TRBJ2-5
v_call: TRBV7-9
clone_size: NA
cdr3_aa: CALGAQGETQYF
cdr3_nt: TGTGCCCTGGGGGCCCAGGGGGAGACCCAGTACTTC

d_call: TRBD2
j_call: TRBJ2-7
v_call: TRBV7-9
clone_size: NA
cdr3_aa: CSSSSRGAGDYEQYF
cdr3_nt: TGTTCCAGCAGCTCCAGGGGAGCGGGGGACTACGAGCAGTACTTC

d_call: NA
j_call: TRBJ1-2
v_call: TRBV6-1
clone_size: NA
cdr3_aa: CASSVEGGVNYGYTF
cdr3_nt: TGTGCCAGCAGCGTAGAGGGGGGGGTCAACTATGGCTACACCTTC

d_call: NA
j_call: TRBJ1-2
v_call: TRBV6-6
clone_size: NA
cdr3_aa: CASSYSSDGGYGYTF
cdr3_nt: TGTGCCAGCAGTTACTCGTCAGATGGGGGGTATGGCTACACCTTC

d_call: NA
j_call: TRBJ2-5
v_call: TRBV4-1
clone_size: NA
cdr3_aa: CASSVRGSGEGQTQYF
cdr3_nt: TGCGCCAGCAGCGTCCGAGGTAGCGGCGAGGGGCAGACCCAGTACTTC

d_call: NA
j_call: TRBJ1-4
v_call: TRBV6-1
clone_size: NA
cdr3_aa: CASSETPLVLSPRLQKLFF
cdr3_nt: TGTGCCAGCAGTGAAACGCCTCTTGTTTTGAGTCCCCGTCTACAAAAACTGTTTTTT

d_call: TRBD1
j_call: TRBJ1-4
v_call: TRBV4-1
clone_size: NA
cdr3_aa: CASSPVQGTNEKLFF
cdr3_nt: TGCGCCAGCAGTCCCGTACAGGGGACTAATGAAAAACTGTTTTTT

d_call: NA
j_call: TRBJ2-5
v_call: TRBV5-1
clone_size: NA
cdr3_aa: CASSLDRYQETQYF
cdr3_nt: TGCGCCAGCAGCTTGGACAGATACCAAGAGACCCAGTACTTC

d_call: NA
j_call: TRBJ1-4
v_call: TRBV11-2
clone_size: few
cdr3_aa: CASSPLTGKRTNEKLFF
cdr3_nt: TGTGCCAGCAGCCCCTTAACGGGAAAGAGAACTAATGAAAAACTGTTTTTT

d_call: NA
j_call: TRBJ1-2
v_call: TRBV5-1
clone_size: NA
cdr3_aa: CASSSRDAKIGYTF
cdr3_nt: TGCGCCAGCAGCTCGCGGGACGCAAAGATCGGCTACACCTTC

d_call: NA
j_call: TRBJ1-5
v_call: TRBV4-2
clone_size: NA
cdr3_aa: CASSQERPRAQHF
cdr3_nt: TGTGCCAGCAGCCAAGAGCGGCCTCGGGCCCAGCATTTT

d_call: NA
j_call: TRBJ1-1
v_call: TRBV5-1
clone_size: NA
cdr3_aa: CASSLAGDGTEAFF
cdr3_nt: TGCGCCAGCAGCTTGGCGGGGGACGGCACTGAAGCTTTCTTT

d_call: TRBD2
j_call: TRBJ2-7
v_call: TRBV5-8
clone_size: once
cdr3_aa: CASSLAPGGYYEQYF
cdr3_nt: TGTGCCAGCAGCTTGGCGCCGGGGGGGTACTACGAGCAGTACTTC

d_call: NA
j_call: TRBJ2-7
v_call: TRBV7-6
clone_size: NA
cdr3_aa: CASSLGRVYEQYF
cdr3_nt: TGTGCCAGCAGCTTAGGTCGCGTCTACGAGCAGTACTTC

d_call: TRBD1
j_call: TRBJ1-3
v_call: TRBV27
clone_size: NA
cdr3_aa: CASSIRTGAGNTIYF
cdr3_nt: TGTGCCAGCAGTATACGGACAGGTGCTGGAAACACCATATATTTT

d_call: NA
j_call: TRBJ2-7
v_call: TRBV11-3
clone_size: NA
cdr3_aa: CASSPTPGVEQYF
cdr3_nt: TGTGCCAGCAGCCCCACCCCAGGGGTCGAGCAGTACTTC

d_call: TRBD2
j_call: TRBJ2-5
v_call: TRBV19
clone_size: NA
cdr3_aa: CASSIAAGGETQYF
cdr3_nt: TGTGCCAGTAGTATAGCTGCGGGGGGAGAGACCCAGTACTTC

d_call: TRBD2
j_call: TRBJ2-7
v_call: TRBV4-2
clone_size: NA
cdr3_aa: CASSSRLAGDEQYF
cdr3_nt: TGTGCCAGCAGCTCGCGGCTAGCGGGGGACGAGCAGTACTTC